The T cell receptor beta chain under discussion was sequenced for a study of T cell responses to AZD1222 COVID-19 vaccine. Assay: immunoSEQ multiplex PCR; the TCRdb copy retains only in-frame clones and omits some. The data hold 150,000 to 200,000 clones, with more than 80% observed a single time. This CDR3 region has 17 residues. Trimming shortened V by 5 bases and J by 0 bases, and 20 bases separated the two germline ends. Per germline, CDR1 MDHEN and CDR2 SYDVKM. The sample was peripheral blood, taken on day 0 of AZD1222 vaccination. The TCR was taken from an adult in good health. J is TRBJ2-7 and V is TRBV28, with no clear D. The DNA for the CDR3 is TGTGCCAGCAGTGGGCCCGAGGCATGGGGAAGCTCCTACGAGCAGTACTTC. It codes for CASSGPEAWGSSYEQYF.